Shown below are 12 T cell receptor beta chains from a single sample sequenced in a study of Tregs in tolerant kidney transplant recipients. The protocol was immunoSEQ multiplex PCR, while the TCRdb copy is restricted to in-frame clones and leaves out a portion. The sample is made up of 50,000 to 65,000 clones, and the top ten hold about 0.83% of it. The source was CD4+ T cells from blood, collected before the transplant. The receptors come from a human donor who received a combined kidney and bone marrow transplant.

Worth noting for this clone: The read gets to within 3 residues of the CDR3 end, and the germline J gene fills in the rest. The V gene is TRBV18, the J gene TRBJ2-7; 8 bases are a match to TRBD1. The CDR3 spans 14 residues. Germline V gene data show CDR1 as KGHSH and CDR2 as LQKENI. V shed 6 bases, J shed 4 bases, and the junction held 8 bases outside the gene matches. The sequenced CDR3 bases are TGTGCCAGCTCTCTCCGGGACAGGATGTACGAG. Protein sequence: CASSLRDRMYE. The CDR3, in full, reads CASSLRDRMYEQYF.

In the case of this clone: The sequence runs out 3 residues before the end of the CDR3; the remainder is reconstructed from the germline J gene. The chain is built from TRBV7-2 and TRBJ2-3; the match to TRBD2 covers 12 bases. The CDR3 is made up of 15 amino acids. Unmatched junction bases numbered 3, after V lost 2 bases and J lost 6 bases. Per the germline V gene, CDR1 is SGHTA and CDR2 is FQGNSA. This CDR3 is CASSLLGTSGDTQYF. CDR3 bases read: TGTGCCAGCAGCTTACTCGGGACTAGCGGGGATACG.

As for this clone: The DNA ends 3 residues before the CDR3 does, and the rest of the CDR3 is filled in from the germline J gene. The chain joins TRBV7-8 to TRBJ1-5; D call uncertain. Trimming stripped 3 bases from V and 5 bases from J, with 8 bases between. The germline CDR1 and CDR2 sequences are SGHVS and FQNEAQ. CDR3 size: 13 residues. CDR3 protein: CASSFLSDQPQHF. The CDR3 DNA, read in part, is TGTGCCAGCAGCTTTCTCTCGGATCAGCCC.

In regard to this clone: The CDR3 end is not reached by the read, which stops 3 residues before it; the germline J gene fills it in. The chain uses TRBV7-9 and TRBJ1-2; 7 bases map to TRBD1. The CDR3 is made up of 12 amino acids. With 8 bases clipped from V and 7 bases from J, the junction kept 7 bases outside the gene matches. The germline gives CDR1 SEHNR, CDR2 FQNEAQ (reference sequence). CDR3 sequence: CASGYRGGGYTF. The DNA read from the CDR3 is TGTGCCAGCGGTTACAGGGGTGGTGGC.

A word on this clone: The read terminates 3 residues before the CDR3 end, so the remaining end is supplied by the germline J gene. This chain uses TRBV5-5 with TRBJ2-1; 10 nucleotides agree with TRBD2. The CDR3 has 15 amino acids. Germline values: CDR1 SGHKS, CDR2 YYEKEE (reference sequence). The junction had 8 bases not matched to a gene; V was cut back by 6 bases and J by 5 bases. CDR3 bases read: TGTGCCAGCATCCCCCCGGGACTAGCGCACAATGAG. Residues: CASIPPGLAHNE. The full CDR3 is CASIPPGLAHNEQFF.

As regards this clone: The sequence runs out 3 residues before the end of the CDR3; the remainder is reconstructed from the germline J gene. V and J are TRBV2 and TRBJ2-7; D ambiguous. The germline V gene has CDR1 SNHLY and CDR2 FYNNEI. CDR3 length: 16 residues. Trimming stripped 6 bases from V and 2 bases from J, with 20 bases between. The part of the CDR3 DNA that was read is TGTGCCAGCAGCCCCCCTGGATTGGGCAGGACCTACGAG. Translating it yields CASSPPGLGRTYE. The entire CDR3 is CASSPPGLGRTYEQYF.

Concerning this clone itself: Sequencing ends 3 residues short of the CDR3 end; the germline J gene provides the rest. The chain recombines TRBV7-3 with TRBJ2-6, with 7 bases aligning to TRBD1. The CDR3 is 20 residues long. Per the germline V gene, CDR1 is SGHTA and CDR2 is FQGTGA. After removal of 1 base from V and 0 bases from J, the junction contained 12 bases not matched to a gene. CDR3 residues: CASSLMTDTGVYSGANVLTF. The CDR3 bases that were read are TGTGCCAGCAGCTTAATGACGGATACAGGGGTCTACTCTGGGGCCAACGTC.

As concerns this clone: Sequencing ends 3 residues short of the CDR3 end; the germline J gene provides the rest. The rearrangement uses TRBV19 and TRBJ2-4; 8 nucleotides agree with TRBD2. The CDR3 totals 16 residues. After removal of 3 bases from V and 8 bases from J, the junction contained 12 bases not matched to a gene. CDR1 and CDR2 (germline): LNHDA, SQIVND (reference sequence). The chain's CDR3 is CASSMSGGRTADIQYF. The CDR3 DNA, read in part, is TGTGCCAGTAGTATGTCCGGCGGGAGGACGGCGGACATT.

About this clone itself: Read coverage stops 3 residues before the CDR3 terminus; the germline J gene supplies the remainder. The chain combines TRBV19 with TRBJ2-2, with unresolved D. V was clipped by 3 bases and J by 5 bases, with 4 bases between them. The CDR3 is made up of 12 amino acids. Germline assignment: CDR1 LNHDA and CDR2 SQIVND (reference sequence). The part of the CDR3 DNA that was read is TGTGCCAGTAGTATCCAAACCGGGGAG. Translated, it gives CASSIQTGE. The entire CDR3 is CASSIQTGELFF.

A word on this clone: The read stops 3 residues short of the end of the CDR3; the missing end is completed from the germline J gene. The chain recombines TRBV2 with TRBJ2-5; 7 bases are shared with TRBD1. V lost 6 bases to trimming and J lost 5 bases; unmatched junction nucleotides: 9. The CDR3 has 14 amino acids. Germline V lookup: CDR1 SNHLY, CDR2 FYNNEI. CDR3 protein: CASRQTGLLETQYF. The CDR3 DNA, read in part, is TGTGCCAGCAGGCAGACAGGGTTGTTGGAGACC.

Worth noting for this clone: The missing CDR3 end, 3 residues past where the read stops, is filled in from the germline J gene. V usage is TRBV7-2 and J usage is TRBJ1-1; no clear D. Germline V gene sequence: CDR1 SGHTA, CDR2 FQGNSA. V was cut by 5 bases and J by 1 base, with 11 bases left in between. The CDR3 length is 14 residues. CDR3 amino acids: CASSNRAQNTEAFF. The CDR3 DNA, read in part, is TGTGCCAGCAGCAATAGGGCCCAGAACACTGAA.

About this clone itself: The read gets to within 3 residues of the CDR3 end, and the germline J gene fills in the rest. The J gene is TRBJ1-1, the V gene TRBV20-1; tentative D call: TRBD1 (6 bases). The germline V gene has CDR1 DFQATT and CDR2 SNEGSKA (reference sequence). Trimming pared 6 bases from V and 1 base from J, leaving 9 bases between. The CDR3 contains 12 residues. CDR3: CSAGQSNTEAFF. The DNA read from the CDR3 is TGCAGTGCCGGACAGTCGAACACTGAA.